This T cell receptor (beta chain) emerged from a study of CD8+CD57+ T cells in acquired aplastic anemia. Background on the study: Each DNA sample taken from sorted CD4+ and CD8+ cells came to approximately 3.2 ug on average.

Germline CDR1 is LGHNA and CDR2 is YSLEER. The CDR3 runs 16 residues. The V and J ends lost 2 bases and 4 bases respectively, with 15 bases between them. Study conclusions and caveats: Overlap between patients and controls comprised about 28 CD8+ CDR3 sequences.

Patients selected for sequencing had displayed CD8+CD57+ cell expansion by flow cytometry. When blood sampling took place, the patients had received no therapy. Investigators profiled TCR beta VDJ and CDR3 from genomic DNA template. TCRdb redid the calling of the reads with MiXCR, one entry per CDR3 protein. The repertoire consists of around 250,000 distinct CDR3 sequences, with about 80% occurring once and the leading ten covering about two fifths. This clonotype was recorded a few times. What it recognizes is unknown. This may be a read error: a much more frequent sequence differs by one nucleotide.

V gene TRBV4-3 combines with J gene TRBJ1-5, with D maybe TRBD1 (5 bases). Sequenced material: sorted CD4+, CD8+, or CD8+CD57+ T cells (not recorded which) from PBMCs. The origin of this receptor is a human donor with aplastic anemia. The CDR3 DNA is TGCGCCAGCAGCCAAATTGGGACGAGGATAAATCAGCCCCAGCATTTT. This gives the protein CASSQIGTRINQPQHF.